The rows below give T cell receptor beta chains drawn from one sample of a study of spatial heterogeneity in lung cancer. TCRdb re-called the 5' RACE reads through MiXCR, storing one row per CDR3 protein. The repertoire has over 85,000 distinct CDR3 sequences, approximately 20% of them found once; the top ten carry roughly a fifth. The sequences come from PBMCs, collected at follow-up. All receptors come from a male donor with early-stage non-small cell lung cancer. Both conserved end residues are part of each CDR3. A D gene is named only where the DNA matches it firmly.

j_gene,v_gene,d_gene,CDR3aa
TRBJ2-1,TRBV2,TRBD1,CASGFRDSYNEQFF
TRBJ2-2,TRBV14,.,CATRGSGINTNTGELFF
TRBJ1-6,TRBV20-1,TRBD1,CSASPGQEYSPLHF
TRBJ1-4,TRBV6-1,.,CASTPTENEKLFF
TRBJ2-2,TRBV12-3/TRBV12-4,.,CASSRGASTGELFF
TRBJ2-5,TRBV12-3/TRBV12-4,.,CASSPRTVQETQYF
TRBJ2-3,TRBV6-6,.,CASSYGDSTDTQYF
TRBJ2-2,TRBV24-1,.,CATSDLRGSGELFF
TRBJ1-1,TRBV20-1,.,CSATLAYTEAFF
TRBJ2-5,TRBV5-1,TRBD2,CASSPGLAGALETQYF
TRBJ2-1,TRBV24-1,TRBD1,CATSDPGQVSSGGNYNEQFF
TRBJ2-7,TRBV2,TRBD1,CASSAGTVSYEQYF
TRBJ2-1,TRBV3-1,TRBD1,CASSQDGTDYNEQFF
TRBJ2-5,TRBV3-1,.,CASSQDRKRGETQYF
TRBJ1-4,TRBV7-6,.,CASSTRGSDGKLFF